The 12 T cell receptor beta chains given below trace back to one sample, sequenced in a study of shared clonotypes between healthy human individuals. Repertoires were generated with immunoSEQ multiplex PCR, while TCRdb's copy carries only in-frame clones and drops some. The data show about 2.3 million clones, over 90% seen once. Specimen: naive CD4+ T cells from PBMCs. Noted subset: CD45RA+ positively selected. These receptors were taken from a man in his late teens or twenties in good health. Some clones in this sample may be carry-over from other donors' samples.

This chain joins TRBV7-6 and TRBJ2-5; D remains ambiguous. Looked up from germline, CDR1 is SGHVS and CDR2 is FNYEAQ. Deletions cut 5 bases from V and 2 bases from J, with 18 bases between. The CDR3 extends over 16 amino acids. The CDR3 region has the DNA TGTGCCAGCAGCGATCCGTGGGTGTCGACTCAAGAGACCCAGTACTTC. Protein sequence: CASSDPWVSTQETQYF.

The chain is built from TRBV2 and TRBJ2-7, with D hard to call. The CDR3 is made up of 14 amino acids. With 8 bases removed from V and 0 bases from J, the gap between germline ends came to 14 bases. Germline loops: CDR1 SNHLY, CDR2 FYNNEI. CDR3 protein: CASRSELSSYEQYF. DNA of the CDR3: TGTGCCAGCCGTTCCGAGTTAAGCTCCTACGAGCAGTACTTC.

The CDR3 loop reads CASSATSGIYNEQFF. The CDR3 DNA follows: TGTGCCAGCAGTGCTACTAGCGGGATATACAATGAGCAGTTCTTC. This rearrangement joins TRBV2 to TRBJ2-1, with TRBD2 matching over 10 bases. V lost 4 bases and J lost 4; bases outside the gene matches: 4. The CDR3 sequence is 15 residues long. Germline-derived CDR1 and CDR2 are SNHLY and FYNNEI. Together with reference TRBV2 and TRBJ2-1, the CDR3 gives the full variable domain: EPEVTQTPSHQVTQMGQEVILRCVPISNHLYFYWYRQILGQKVEFLVSFYNNEISEKSEIFDDQFSVERPDGSNFTLKIRSTKLEDSAMYFCASSATSGIYNEQFFGPGTRLTVL.

The CDR3 DNA sequence: TGTGCCAGCAGCTCAAGCGGGCCCAGCACAGATACGCAGTATTTT. This translates into CASSSSGPSTDTQYF. The J gene is TRBJ2-3, the V gene TRBV11-2, with D tentatively TRBD2 (6 bases). Germline V gene sequence: CDR1 SGHAT, CDR2 FQNNGV. Trimming removed 4 bases at V and 0 bases at J, with 11 bases between. The CDR3 length is 15 residues.

The CDR3: CASSLPWTSSYNEQFF. CDR3 nucleotide sequence: TGTGCCAGTAGCCTACCGTGGACCTCCTCCTACAATGAGCAGTTCTTC. The chain recombines TRBV19 with TRBJ2-1, with D uncertain. The CDR3 consists of 16 residues. V lost 6 bases and J 0 bases, leaving 15 bases between the germline ends. The V gene's germline CDR1 is LNHDA and CDR2 SQIVND (reference sequence).

The CDR3 bases are TGTGCCAGCAGGGACAACCTCCCGAACACTGAAGCTTTCTTT. It yields the protein CASRDNLPNTEAFF. This sequence joins TRBV6-1 and TRBJ1-1, with D possibly TRBD1 on 5 matching bases. V shed 6 bases and J shed 1 base, with 12 bases lying between them. The CDR3 is 14 amino acids. The germline V gene has CDR1 MNHNS and CDR2 SASEGT.

The chain uses TRBV10-1 and TRBJ2-7, with 10 bases lining up with TRBD1. Trimming took 7 bases from V and 1 from J; bases not matched to a gene: 7. CDR3 length: 15 residues. The V gene's germline CDR1 is WNHNN and CDR2 SYGVQD (reference sequence). The CDR3 spells CASTGDRGTSYEQYF. CDR3 bases: TGCGCCAGCACCGGGGACAGGGGAACTTCCTACGAGCAGTACTTC.

The chain uses TRBV4-3 and TRBJ2-3, with 15 nucleotides matching TRBD2. Germline V lookup: CDR1 LGHNA, CDR2 YSLEER. The V and J ends lost 0 bases and 6 bases, in that order; junction bases with no gene match: 7. This CDR3 region has 18 residues. This chain's CDR3 is CASSQDGGLAGGLDTQYF. The CDR3 nucleotides are TGCGCCAGCAGCCAAGATGGGGGACTAGCGGGAGGACTGGATACGCAGTATTTT.

This rearrangement joins TRBV28 to TRBJ2-1; D unclear. The germline V and J ends were trimmed by 4 bases and 8 bases, with 9 bases remaining between them. This CDR3 has 12 amino acids. Germline V gene lookup returns CDR1 MDHEN and CDR2 SYDVKM. The CDR3 DNA reads as TGTGCCAGCAGTTCGTCCGACGATGAGCAGTTCTTC. This translates into CASSSSDDEQFF.

The chain carries TRBV28 and TRBJ1-5; 10 bases match TRBD1. Germline V lookup: CDR1 MDHEN, CDR2 SYDVKM. With 4 bases clipped from V and 7 bases from J, the junction kept 4 bases outside the gene matches. CDR3 length: 14 amino acids. The CDR3 DNA reads as TGTGCCAGCAGTTCGGGACAGGGGCGCCAGCCCCAGCATTTT. As protein: CASSSGQGRQPQHF.

V is TRBV7-9 and J is TRBJ2-1, with a tentative D call TRBD2 (8 bases). Germline values: CDR1 SEHNR, CDR2 FQNEAQ (reference sequence). The CDR3 has 17 residues. V shed 5 bases and J shed 1 base, with 18 bases lying between them. CDR3 nucleotide sequence: TGTGCCAGCAGCCTTCCCCGGGGGGGACAGTCCTACAATGAGCAGTTCTTC. It specifies CASSLPRGGQSYNEQFF. Looking up the rest from reference TRBV7-9 and TRBJ2-1 gives the full variable domain: DTGVSQNPRHKITKRGQNVTFRCDPISEHNRLYWYRQTLGQGPEFLTYFQNEAQLEKSRLLSDRFSAERPKGSFSTLEIQRTEQGDSAMYLCASSLPRGGQSYNEQFFGPGTRLTVL.

The chain joins TRBV4-1 to TRBJ2-5; TRBD1 agrees at 9 bases. The V segment lost 1 base and the J segment 4 bases; nucleotides outside the gene matches: 4. Germline lookup yields CDR1 MGHRA and CDR2 YSYEKL. The length of the CDR3 is 15 residues. The CDR3 DNA reads as TGCGCCAGCAGCCAAGGAAGACAGGGGGGAGAGACCCAGTACTTC. Residues: CASSQGRQGGETQYF.